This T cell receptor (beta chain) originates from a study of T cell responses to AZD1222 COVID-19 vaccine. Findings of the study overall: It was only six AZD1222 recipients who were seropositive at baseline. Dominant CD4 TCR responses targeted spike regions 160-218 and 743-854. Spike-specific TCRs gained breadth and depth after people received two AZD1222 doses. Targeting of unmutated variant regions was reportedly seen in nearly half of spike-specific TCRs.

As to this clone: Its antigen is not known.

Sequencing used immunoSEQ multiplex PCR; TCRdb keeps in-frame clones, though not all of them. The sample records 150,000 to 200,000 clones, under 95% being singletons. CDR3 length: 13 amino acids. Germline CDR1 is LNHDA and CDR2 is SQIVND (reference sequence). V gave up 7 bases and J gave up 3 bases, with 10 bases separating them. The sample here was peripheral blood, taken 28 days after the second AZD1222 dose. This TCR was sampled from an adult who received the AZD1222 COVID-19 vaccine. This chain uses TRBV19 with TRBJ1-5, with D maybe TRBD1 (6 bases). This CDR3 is CASTDSNNQPQHF. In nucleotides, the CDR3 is TGTGCCAGTACGGACAGTAACAATCAGCCCCAGCATTTT.